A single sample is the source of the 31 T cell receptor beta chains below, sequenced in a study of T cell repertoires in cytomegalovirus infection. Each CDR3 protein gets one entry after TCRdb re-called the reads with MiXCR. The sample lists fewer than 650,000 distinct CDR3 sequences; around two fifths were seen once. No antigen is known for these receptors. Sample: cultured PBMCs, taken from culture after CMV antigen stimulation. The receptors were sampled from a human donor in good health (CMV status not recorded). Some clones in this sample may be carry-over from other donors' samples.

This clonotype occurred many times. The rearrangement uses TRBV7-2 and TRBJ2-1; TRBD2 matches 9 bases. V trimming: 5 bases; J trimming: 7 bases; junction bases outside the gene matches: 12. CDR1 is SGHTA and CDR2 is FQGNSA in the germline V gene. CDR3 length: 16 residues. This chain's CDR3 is CASSRWGSSGENEQFF. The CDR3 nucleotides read TGTGCCAGCAGCCGCTGGGGGTCTAGCGGGGAGAATGAGCAGTTCTTC.

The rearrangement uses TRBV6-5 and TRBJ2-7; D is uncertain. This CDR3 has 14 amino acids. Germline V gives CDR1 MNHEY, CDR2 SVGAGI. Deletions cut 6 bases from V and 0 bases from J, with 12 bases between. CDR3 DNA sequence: TGTGCCAGCAGGGTCTCGCAGATCTCCTACGAGCAGTACTTC. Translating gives CASRVSQISYEQYF.

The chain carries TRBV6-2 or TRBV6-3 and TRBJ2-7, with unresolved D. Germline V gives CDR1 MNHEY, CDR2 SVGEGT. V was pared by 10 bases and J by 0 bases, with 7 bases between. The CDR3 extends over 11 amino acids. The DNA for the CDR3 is TGTGCCACCACAGACTCCTACGAGCAGTACTTC. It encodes CATTDSYEQYF.

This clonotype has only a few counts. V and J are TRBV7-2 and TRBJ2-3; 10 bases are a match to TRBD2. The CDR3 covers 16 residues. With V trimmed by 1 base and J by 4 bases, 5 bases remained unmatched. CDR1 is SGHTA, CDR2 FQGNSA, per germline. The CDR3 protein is CASSLGASGGSDTQYF. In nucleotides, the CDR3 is TGTGCCAGCAGCTTAGGGGCTAGCGGGGGATCAGATACGCAGTATTTT.

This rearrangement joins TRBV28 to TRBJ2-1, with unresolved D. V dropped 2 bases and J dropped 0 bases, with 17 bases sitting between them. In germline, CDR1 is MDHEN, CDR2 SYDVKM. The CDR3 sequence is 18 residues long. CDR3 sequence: CASSLGRTGFDSYNEQFF. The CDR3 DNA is TGTGCCAGCAGTTTAGGGCGGACGGGCTTTGACTCCTACAATGAGCAGTTCTTC.

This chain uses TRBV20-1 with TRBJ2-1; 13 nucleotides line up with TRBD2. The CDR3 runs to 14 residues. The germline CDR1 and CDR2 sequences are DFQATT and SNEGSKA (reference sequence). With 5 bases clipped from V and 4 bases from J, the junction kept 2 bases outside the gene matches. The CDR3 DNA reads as TGCAGTGCTGAGGGACTAGCGGGGTACAATGAGCAGTTCTTC. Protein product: CSAEGLAGYNEQFF.

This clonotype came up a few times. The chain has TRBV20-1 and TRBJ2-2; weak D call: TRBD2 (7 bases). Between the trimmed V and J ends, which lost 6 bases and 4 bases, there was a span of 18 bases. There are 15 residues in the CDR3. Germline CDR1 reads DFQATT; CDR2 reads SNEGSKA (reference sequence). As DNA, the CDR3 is TGCAGTGCCCTCAGGTCGGGGGGCTTCACCGGGGAGCTGTTTTTT. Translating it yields CSALRSGGFTGELFF.

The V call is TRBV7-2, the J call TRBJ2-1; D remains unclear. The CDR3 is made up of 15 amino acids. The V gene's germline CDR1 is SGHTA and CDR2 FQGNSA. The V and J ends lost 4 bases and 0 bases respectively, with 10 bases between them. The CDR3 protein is CASSSAFSSYNEQFF. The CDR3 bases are TGTGCCAGCAGCTCGGCCTTTAGCTCCTACAATGAGCAGTTCTTC.

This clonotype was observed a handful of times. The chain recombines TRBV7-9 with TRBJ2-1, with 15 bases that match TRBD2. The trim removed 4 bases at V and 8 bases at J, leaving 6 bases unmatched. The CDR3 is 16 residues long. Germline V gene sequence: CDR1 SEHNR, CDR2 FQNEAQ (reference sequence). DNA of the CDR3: TGTGCCAGCAGCTCCTACCGGACTAGCGGGGGGGATGAGCAGTTCTTC. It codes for CASSSYRTSGGDEQFF.

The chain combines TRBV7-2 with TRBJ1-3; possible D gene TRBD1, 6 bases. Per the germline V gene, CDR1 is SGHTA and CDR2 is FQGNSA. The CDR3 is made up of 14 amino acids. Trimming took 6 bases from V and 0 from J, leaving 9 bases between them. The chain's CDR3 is CASRRQDSGNTIYF. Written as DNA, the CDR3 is TGTGCCAGCAGGCGACAGGACTCTGGAAACACCATATATTTT.

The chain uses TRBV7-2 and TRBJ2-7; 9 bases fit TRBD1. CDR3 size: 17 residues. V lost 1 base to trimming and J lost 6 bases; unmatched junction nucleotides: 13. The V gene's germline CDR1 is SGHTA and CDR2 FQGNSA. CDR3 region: CASSLVLNRGLKSEQYF. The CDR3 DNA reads TGTGCCAGCAGCTTAGTCCTCAACAGGGGGCTAAAATCCGAGCAGTACTTC. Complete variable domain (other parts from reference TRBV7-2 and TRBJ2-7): GAGVSQSPSNKVTEKGKDVELRCDPISGHTALYWYRQSLGQGLEFLIYFQGNSAPDKSGLPSDRFSAERTGGSVSTLTIQRTQQEDSAVYLCASSLVLNRGLKSEQYFGPGTRLTVT.

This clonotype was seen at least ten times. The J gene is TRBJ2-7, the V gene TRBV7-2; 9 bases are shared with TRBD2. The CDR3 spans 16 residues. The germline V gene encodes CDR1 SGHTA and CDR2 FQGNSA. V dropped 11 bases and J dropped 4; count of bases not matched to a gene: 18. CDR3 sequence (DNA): TGTGCCGTCGCAAGAGCGGGAGGATCCGGTGGTTACGAGCAGTACTTC. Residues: CAVARAGGSGGYEQYF.

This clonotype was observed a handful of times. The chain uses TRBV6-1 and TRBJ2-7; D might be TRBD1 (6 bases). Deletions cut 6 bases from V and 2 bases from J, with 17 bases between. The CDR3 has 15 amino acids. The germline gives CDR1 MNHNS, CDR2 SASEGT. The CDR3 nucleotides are TGTGCCAGCAGCCGGAACCGGGACACAACCTACGAGCAGTACTTC. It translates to CASSRNRDTTYEQYF.

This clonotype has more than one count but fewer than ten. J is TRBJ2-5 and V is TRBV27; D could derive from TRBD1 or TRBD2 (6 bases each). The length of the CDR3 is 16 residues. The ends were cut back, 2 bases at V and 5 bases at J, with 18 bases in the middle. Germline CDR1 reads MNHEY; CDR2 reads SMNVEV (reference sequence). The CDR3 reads CASSLGYRRGGETQYF. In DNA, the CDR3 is TGTGCCAGCAGTTTAGGGTACCGGCGAGGGGGGGAGACCCAGTACTTC.

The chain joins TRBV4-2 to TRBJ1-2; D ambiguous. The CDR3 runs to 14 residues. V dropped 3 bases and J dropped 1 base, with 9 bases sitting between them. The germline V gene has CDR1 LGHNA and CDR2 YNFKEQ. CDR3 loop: CASSHILDNYGYTF. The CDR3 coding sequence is TGTGCCAGCAGCCATATCCTAGATAACTATGGCTACACCTTC.

This chain's CDR3 is CASSTGTGDSEKLFF. The CDR3 region has the DNA TGCGCCAGCAGCACCGGGACAGGGGACAGCGAAAAACTGTTTTTT. This chain joins TRBV5-1 and TRBJ1-4, with 10 positions matching TRBD1. Trimming took 4 bases from V and 8 from J; bases not matched to a gene: 8. The CDR3 consists of 15 residues. Germline CDR1 is SGHRS and CDR2 is YFSETQ.

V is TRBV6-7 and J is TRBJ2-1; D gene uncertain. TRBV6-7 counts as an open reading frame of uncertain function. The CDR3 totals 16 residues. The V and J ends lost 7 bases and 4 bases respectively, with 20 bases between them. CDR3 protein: CASTQTPPRKYNEQFF. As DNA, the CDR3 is TGTGCCAGCACCCAGACCCCCCCACGCAAGTACAATGAGCAGTTCTTC.

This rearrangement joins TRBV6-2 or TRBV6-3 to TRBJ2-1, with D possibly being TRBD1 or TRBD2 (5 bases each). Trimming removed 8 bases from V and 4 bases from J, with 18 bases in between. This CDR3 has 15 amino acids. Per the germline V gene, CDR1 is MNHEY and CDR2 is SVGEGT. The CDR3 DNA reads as TGTGCCAGCTATCCCGACAGCGGCGGGTACAATGAGCAGTTCTTC. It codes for CASYPDSGGYNEQFF.

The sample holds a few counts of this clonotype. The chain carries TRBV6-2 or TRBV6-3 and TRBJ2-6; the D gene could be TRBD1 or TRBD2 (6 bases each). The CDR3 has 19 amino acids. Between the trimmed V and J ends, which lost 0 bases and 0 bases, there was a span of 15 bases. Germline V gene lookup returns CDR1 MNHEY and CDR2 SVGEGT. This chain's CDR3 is CASSYSSGGLNSGANVLTF. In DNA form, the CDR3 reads TGTGCCAGCAGTTACTCCTCCGGGGGCCTTAACTCTGGGGCCAACGTCCTGACTTTC.

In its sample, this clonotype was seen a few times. In nucleotides, the CDR3 is TGTGCCAGCAGCTTAGTCGGGACTAGCCCCTCGCCGGAGCAGTTCTTC. Translating gives CASSLVGTSPSPEQFF. The genes are TRBV7-2 and TRBJ2-1; 9 bases are shared with TRBD2. J lost 10 bases, V lost 1 base, and 11 bases had no gene match. Germline loops: CDR1 SGHTA, CDR2 FQGNSA. The CDR3 has 16 amino acids.

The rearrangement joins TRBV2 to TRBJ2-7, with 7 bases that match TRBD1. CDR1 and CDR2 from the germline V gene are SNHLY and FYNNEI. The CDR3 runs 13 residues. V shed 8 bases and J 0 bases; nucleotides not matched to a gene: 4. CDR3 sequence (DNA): TGTGCCAGCGCCCGGGACAGCTCCTACGAGCAGTACTTC. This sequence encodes CASARDSSYEQYF.

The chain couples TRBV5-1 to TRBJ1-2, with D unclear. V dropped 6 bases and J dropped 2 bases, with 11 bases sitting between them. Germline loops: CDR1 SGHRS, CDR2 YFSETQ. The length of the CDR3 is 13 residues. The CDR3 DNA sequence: TGCGCCAGCACCCGGGATCCGAACTATGGCTACACCTTC. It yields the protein CASTRDPNYGYTF. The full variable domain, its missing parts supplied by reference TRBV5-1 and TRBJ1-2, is KAGVTQTPRYLIKTRGQQVTLSCSPISGHRSVSWYQQTPGQGLQFLFEYFSETQRNKGNFPGRFSGRQFSNSRSEMNVSTLELGDSALYLCASTRDPNYGYTFGSGTRLTVV.

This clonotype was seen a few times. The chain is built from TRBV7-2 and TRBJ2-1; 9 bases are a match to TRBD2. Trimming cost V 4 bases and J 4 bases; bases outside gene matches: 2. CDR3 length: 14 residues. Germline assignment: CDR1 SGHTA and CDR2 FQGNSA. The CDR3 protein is CASSYLAGYNEQFF. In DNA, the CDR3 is TGTGCCAGCAGCTATCTAGCGGGGTACAATGAGCAGTTCTTC.

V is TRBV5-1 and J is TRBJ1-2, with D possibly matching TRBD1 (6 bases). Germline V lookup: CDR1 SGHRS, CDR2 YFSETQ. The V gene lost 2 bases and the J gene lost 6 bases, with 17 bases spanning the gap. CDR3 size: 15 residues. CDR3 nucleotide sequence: TGCGCCAGCAGCTTTACCCCCGGACAGCCTCATGGCTACACCTTC. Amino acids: CASSFTPGQPHGYTF.

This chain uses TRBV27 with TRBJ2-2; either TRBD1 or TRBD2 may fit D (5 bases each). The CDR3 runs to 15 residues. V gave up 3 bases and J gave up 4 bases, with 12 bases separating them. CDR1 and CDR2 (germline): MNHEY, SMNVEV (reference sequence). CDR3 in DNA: TGTGCCAGCAGTTTCTTGGGACGTGGCACCGGGGAGCTGTTTTTT. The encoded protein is CASSFLGRGTGELFF.

Here the CDR3 DNA reads TGTGCCAGCAGTGGGGGGACGGCGGAAAGCACAGATACGCAGTATTTT. The encoded protein is CASSGGTAESTDTQYF. This chain joins TRBV6-5 and TRBJ2-3; a possible D gene is TRBD2 (6 bases). Germline assignment: CDR1 MNHEY and CDR2 SVGAGI. The V end lost 5 bases, the J end lost 0 bases, and 15 bases lay between the germline ends. The CDR3 covers 16 residues.

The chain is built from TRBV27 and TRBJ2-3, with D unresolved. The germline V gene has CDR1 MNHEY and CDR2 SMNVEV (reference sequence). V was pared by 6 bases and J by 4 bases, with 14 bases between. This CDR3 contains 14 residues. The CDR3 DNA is TGTGCCAGCAGCGTGGACCCCAGCCCAGATACGCAGTATTTT. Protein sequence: CASSVDPSPDTQYF.

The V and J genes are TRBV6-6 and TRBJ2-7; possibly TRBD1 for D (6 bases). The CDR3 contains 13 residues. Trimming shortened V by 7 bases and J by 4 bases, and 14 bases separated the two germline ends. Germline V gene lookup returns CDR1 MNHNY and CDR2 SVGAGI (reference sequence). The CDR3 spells CASTLRDIYEQYF. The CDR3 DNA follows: TGTGCCAGCACTCTCCGGGACATTTACGAGCAGTACTTC.

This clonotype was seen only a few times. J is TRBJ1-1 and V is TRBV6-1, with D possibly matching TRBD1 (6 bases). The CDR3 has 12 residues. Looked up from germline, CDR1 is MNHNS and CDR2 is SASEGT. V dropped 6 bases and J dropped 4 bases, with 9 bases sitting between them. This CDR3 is CASRRTVTEAFF. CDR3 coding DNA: TGTGCCAGCAGAAGGACAGTCACTGAAGCTTTCTTT.

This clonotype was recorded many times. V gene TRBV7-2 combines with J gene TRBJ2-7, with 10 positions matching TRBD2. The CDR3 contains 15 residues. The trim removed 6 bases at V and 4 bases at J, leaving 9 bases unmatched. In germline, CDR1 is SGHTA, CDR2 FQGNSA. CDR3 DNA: TGTGCCAGCAGGGGTACTCTAGCGGGAGCTTACGAGCAGTACTTC. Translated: CASRGTLAGAYEQYF.

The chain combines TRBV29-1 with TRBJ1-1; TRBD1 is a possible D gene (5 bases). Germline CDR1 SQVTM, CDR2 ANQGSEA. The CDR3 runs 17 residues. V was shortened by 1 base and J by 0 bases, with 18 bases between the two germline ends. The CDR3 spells CSVEGRGSLRLNTEAFF. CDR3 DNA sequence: TGCAGCGTTGAAGGAAGGGGCAGCTTACGATTGAACACTGAAGCTTTCTTT.